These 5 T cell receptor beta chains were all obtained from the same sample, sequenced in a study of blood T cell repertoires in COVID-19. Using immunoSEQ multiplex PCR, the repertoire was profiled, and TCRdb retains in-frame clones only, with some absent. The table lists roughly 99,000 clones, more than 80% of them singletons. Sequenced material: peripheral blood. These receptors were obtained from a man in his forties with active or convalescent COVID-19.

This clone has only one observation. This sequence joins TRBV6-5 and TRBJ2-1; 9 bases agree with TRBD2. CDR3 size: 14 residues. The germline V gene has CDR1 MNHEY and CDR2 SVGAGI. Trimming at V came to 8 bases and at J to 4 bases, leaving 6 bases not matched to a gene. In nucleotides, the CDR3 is TGTGCCAGCCGAAGACTAGCGGATTACAATGAGCAGTTCTTC. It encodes CASRRLADYNEQFF.

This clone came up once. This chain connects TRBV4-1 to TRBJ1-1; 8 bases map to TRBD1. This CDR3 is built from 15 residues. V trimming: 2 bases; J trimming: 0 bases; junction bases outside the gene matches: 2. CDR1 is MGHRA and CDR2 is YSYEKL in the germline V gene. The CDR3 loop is CASSQRQGMNTEAFF. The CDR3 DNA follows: TGCGCCAGCAGCCAACGACAGGGGATGAACACTGAAGCTTTCTTT.

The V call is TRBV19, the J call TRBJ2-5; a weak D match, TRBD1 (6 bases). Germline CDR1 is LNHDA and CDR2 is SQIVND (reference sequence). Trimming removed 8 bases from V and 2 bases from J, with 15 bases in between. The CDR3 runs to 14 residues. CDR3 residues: CASGSDSMQETQYF. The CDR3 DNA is TGTGCCAGTGGCTCGGACAGTATGCAAGAGACCCAGTACTTC.

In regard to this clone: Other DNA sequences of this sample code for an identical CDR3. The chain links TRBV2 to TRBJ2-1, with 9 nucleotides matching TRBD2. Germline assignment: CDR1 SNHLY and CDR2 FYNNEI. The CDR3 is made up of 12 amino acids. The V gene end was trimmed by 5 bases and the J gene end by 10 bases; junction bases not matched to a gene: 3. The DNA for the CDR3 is TGTGCCAGCAGTCCCGGACTAGCGGAGCAGTTCTTC. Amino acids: CASSPGLAEQFF.

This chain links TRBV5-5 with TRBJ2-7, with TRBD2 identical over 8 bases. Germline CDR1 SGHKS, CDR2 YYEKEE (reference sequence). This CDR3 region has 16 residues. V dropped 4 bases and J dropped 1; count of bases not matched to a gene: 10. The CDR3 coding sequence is TGTGCCAGCAGCCACCAGGGACTAGAAGGTTCCTACGAGCAGTACTTC. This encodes CASSHQGLEGSYEQYF.